This TCR beta chain comes out of a study of T cells in pancreatic ductal adenocarcinoma. Selected pancreatic ductal adenocarcinoma patients had undergone surgery without neoadjuvant therapy. This CDR3 region has 15 residues. CDR1 and CDR2 (germline): SNHLY, FYNNEI. The ends were cut back, 3 bases at V and 4 bases at J, with 15 bases in the middle. A remark on this clone: What it recognizes is unknown.

Sequencing used immunoSEQ multiplex PCR; TCRdb keeps in-frame clones, though not all of them. The sample consists of some 2,500 clones, roughly 89% of them appearing once. Study-wide results and caveats: Unique clonotypes were 7.5 to 8.5-fold more numerous in blood than in tumor.

This chain joins TRBV2 and TRBJ1-2; D gene unclear. This receptor was identified in a human donor with pancreatic ductal adenocarcinoma. The sequenced sample was pancreatic tumor tissue. This CDR3 is CASSDRLAGSYGYTF. The CDR3, as DNA: TGTGCCAGCAGTGACCGCTTGGCTGGGAGCTATGGCTACACCTTC.